The 26 T cell receptor beta chains presented below share a single source sample, sequenced in a study of blood T cell repertoires in COVID-19. Libraries were prepared by immunoSEQ multiplex PCR; TCRdb keeps only in-frame clonotypes and omits some of them. The table records roughly 150,000 clones, 81% of them present only once. Sequencing was performed on PBMCs or T cells enriched from blood (not recorded which). The receptors originated from a middle-aged woman with acute COVID-19.

Worth noting for this clone: The junction departs from germline at one end; a sequencing error may be responsible. The V call is TRBV7-8, the J call TRBJ2-1, with 7 bases lining up with TRBD2. Germline V gene data show CDR1 as SGHVS and CDR2 as FQNEAQ. This CDR3 contains 14 residues. CDR3 in DNA: TGTGCCAGCAGCCTAGCGGAGGTAATCAATGAGCAGTTCTTC. It yields the protein CASSLAEVINEQFF.

This chain uses TRBV2 with TRBJ2-5; no firm D call. The CDR3 extends over 15 amino acids. With 4 bases removed from V and 5 bases from J, the gap between germline ends came to 17 bases. Germline CDR1 is SNHLY and CDR2 is FYNNEI. The CDR3 DNA sequence: TGTGCCAGCAGTGGGCTACTAAGGTCGTCGGAGACCCAGTACTTC. Its protein product is CASSGLLRSSETQYF.

The chain carries TRBV10-3 and TRBJ2-1, with 9 bases lining up with TRBD2. The CDR3 is 16 amino acids. CDR1 and CDR2 (germline): ENHRY, SYGVKD. After removal of 3 bases from V and 4 bases from J, the junction contained 7 bases not matched to a gene. The CDR3 DNA follows: TGTGCCATCAGTGATCAAAGGGCGGGAGGGTACAATGAGCAGTTCTTC. Protein: CAISDQRAGGYNEQFF.

V usage is TRBV7-2 and J usage is TRBJ2-3; D call uncertain. CDR1 and CDR2 (germline): SGHTA, FQGNSA. The length of the CDR3 is 14 residues. The V end lost 7 bases, the J end lost 0 bases, and 11 bases lay between the germline ends. For the CDR3, the DNA is TGTGCCAGCAACGGCGGTTCTAGCACAGATACGCAGTATTTT. The encoded protein is CASNGGSSTDTQYF.

The chain's CDR3 is CASSRTSGRANEQFF. The CDR3 DNA is TGTGCCAGCAGCCGGACTAGCGGGAGGGCCAATGAGCAGTTCTTC. This rearrangement joins TRBV7-9 to TRBJ2-1; 15 nucleotides align to TRBD2. The CDR3 consists of 15 residues. The germline gives CDR1 SEHNR, CDR2 FQNEAQ (reference sequence). V gave up 5 bases and J gave up 6 bases; unmatched junction bases: 2.

The chain combines TRBV5-4 with TRBJ2-1, with TRBD2 matching 8 bases. CDR1 and CDR2 from the germline V gene are SGHNT and YYREEE (reference sequence). The junction had 10 bases not matched to a gene; V was cut back by 3 bases and J by 8 bases. The CDR3 extends over 15 amino acids. The CDR3 region is CASSSPGLDIHEQFF. In nucleotides, the CDR3 is TGTGCCAGCAGCTCCCCGGGACTAGACATCCATGAGCAGTTCTTC.

The chain carries TRBV18 and TRBJ1-4, with 8 bases identical to TRBD1. V was pared by 1 base and J by 0 bases, with 13 bases of the junction left unmatched. The CDR3 loop spans 20 amino acids. Germline CDR1 is KGHSH and CDR2 is LQKENI. The CDR3 coding sequence is TGTGCCAGCTCACCACGGGGAGGGACAGGCCACTCACCAACTAATGAAAAACTGTTTTTT. The encoded protein is CASSPRGGTGHSPTNEKLFF.

The rearrangement links TRBV5-4 to TRBJ2-2; 15 bases are a match to TRBD2. Germline values: CDR1 SGHNT, CDR2 YYREEE (reference sequence). Germline trimming cut 3 bases from V and 4 bases from J; bases unmatched to any gene: 1. The CDR3 is made up of 16 amino acids. CDR3 residues: CASSSGLAGGTGELFF. The CDR3 nucleotides read TGTGCCAGCAGCTCGGGACTAGCGGGAGGCACCGGGGAGCTGTTTTTT. Supplemented by reference TRBV5-4 and TRBJ2-2, the full variable domain reads ETGVTQSPTHLIKTRGQQVTLRCSSQSGHNTVSWYQQALGQGPQFIFQYYREEENGRGNFPPRFSGLQFPNYSSELNVNALELDDSALYLCASSSGLAGGTGELFFGEGSRLTVL.

The rearrangement uses TRBV7-8 and TRBJ1-4; unclear D gene. This CDR3 comprises 15 residues. Germline loops: CDR1 SGHVS, CDR2 FQNEAQ. V gave up 0 bases and J gave up 5 bases, with 10 bases separating them. This CDR3 is CASSLANQANEKLFF. The CDR3 nucleotides are TGTGCCAGCAGCTTAGCTAACCAGGCCAATGAAAAACTGTTTTTT. The full variable domain, its missing parts supplied by reference TRBV7-8 and TRBJ1-4, is GAGVSQSPRYKVAKRGQDVALRCDPISGHVSLFWYQQALGQGPEFLTYFQNEAQLDKSGLPSDRFFAERPEGSVSTLKIQRTQQEDSAVYLCASSLANQANEKLFFGSGTQLSVL.

This rearrangement joins TRBV24-1 to TRBJ1-6; no firm D call. Germline loops: CDR1 KGHDR, CDR2 SFDVKD. This CDR3 has 15 residues. Trimming stripped 4 bases from V and 7 bases from J, with 13 bases between. CDR3: CATSEFGYQNSPLHF. The CDR3 bases are TGTGCCACCAGTGAATTCGGTTACCAAAATTCACCCCTCCACTTT.

V is TRBV4-2 and J is TRBJ2-2, with D possibly being TRBD2 (6 bases). The CDR3 totals 16 residues. The germline V gene has CDR1 LGHNA and CDR2 YNFKEQ. Trimming removed 0 bases from V and 2 bases from J, with 10 bases in between. Here the CDR3 DNA reads TGTGCCAGCAGCCAAGATCCGGGAGCCAACACCGGGGAGCTGTTTTTT. It encodes CASSQDPGANTGELFF.

The chain uses TRBV27 and TRBJ2-7; maybe TRBD1 (6 bases). This CDR3 is built from 15 residues. Germline CDR1 and CDR2: MNHEY and SMNVEV (reference sequence). The germline V and J ends were trimmed by 8 bases and 6 bases, with 23 bases remaining between them. The CDR3 DNA reads TGTGCCAGCCGCCCTCAAACCGACAGGACGAGCGAGCAGTACGTC. Protein product: CASRPQTDRTSEQYV.

V and J are TRBV10-3 and TRBJ2-7, with a possible D match to TRBD1 (5 bases). Germline CDR1 reads ENHRY; CDR2 reads SYGVKD. This CDR3 comprises 14 residues. Trimming stripped 4 bases from V and 5 bases from J, with 15 bases between. The CDR3 nucleotides read TGTGCCATCAGTGTGGGCAGGGAAACGAACGAGCAGTACTTC. It specifies CAISVGRETNEQYF.

The chain carries TRBV28 and TRBJ2-3; 13 nucleotides match TRBD2. The CDR3 contains 20 residues. Trimming at V came to 2 bases and at J to 1 base, leaving 12 bases not matched to a gene. Germline CDR1 reads MDHEN; CDR2 reads SYDVKM. This CDR3 reads CASSLNPWTSGSGGTDTQYF. The CDR3 nucleotides read TGTGCCAGCAGTTTAAACCCCTGGACTAGCGGGAGTGGGGGCACAGATACGCAGTATTTT.

Concerning this clone: Other DNA sequences in the same sample also yield this CDR3. The chain links TRBV20-1 to TRBJ2-1; maybe TRBD1 (6 bases). V lost 7 bases to trimming and J lost 6 bases, with 10 bases between them. Germline V gene data show CDR1 as DFQATT and CDR2 as SNEGSKA (reference sequence). This CDR3 spans 11 amino acids. The DNA of the CDR3 is TGCAGTGTTACACAGGGCAATGAGCAGTTCTTC. Protein: CSVTQGNEQFF.

The chain uses TRBV6-1 and TRBJ1-5, with 7 bases that match TRBD1. V trimming: 1 base; J trimming: 3 bases; junction bases outside the gene matches: 12. This CDR3 contains 18 residues. CDR1 is MNHNS, CDR2 SASEGT, per germline. CDR3 nucleotide sequence: TGTGCCAGCAGTGAAGACTCGAGGGACAGAAGAGTCAATCAGCCCCAGCATTTT. This gives the protein CASSEDSRDRRVNQPQHF.

The chain couples TRBV11-3 to TRBJ2-1; 8 bases are shared with TRBD1. Germline assignment: CDR1 SGHNT and CDR2 YENEEA. Trimming took 0 bases from V and 6 from J; bases not matched to a gene: 22. This CDR3 contains 21 residues. The CDR3 spells CASSLETKDRVGQRLRNEQFF. CDR3 nucleotides: TGTGCCAGCAGCTTAGAGACGAAGGACAGGGTCGGTCAAAGGCTCCGCAATGAGCAGTTCTTC.

J is TRBJ1-4 and V is TRBV6-5; tentatively, D is TRBD1 (6 bases). The V and J ends lost 9 bases and 0 bases respectively, with 14 bases between them. This CDR3 spans 15 amino acids. The germline CDR1 and CDR2 sequences are MNHEY and SVGAGI. The CDR3 bases are TGTGCCAGTCAGGGGTCCCTCTCAACTAATGAAAAACTGTTTTTT. Translated, it gives CASQGSLSTNEKLFF.

A note on this clone: Its ends do not fully match the called genes, so a read error is possible. This rearrangement joins TRBV2 to TRBJ2-1; possible D gene TRBD2, 6 bases. Germline CDR1 is SNHLY and CDR2 is FYNNEI. The CDR3 loop spans 16 amino acids. Written as DNA, the CDR3 is TGTTCCAGCAGGCCGAATCTAGCGCTCTCCTACAATGAGCAGTTCTTC. The encoded protein is CSSRPNLALSYNEQFF.

The sample holds one count of this clone. The chain combines TRBV2 with TRBJ2-5, with D possibly TRBD1 on 6 matching bases. From germline, CDR1 is SNHLY and CDR2 FYNNEI. The CDR3 is made up of 13 amino acids. V lost 7 bases and J lost 1, with 10 bases in between. The CDR3 DNA sequence: TGTGCCAGCAACAAGGACAGCCAAGAGACCCAGTACTTC. Its protein is CASNKDSQETQYF.

This sequence joins TRBV11-3 and TRBJ1-1; D might be TRBD1 (5 bases). Trimming took off 8 bases at V and 4 bases at J, with 11 bases between the two ends. This CDR3 contains 12 residues. Germline CDR1 is SGHNT and CDR2 is YENEEA. The CDR3 region is CASDSGRTEAFF. CDR3 sequence (DNA): TGTGCCAGCGACTCAGGGCGCACTGAAGCTTTCTTT.

This sequence joins TRBV5-1 and TRBJ1-2; D gene uncertain. Trimming cost V 0 bases and J 8 bases, with 17 bases left between them. This CDR3 region has 15 residues. Germline assignment: CDR1 SGHRS and CDR2 YFSETQ. The CDR3 bases are TGCGCCAGCAGCTTGGATCCGGTGCGGGTCATCGGCTACACCTTC. It encodes CASSLDPVRVIGYTF.

This clone was recorded only once. The V and J genes are TRBV12-5 and TRBJ2-3; TRBD1 agrees at 7 bases. With 6 bases clipped from V and 2 bases from J, the junction kept 11 bases outside the gene matches. CDR3 length: 16 residues. The germline V gene has CDR1 LGHNT and CDR2 FRNRAP. The DNA of the CDR3 is TGTGCTAGTGGCCCCGGACAGGCGAGAACCACAGATACGCAGTATTTT. Translated: CASGPGQARTTDTQYF.

This rearrangement joins TRBV9 to TRBJ2-1, with 12 bases that match TRBD2. Germline V gene lookup returns CDR1 SGDLS and CDR2 YYNGEE. The CDR3 is 19 residues long. The V gene end was trimmed by 0 bases and the J gene end by 2 bases; junction bases not matched to a gene: 9. The CDR3 here is CASSVGAASGRVAYNEQFF. In DNA, the CDR3 is TGTGCCAGCAGCGTAGGCGCGGCTAGCGGGAGGGTAGCCTACAATGAGCAGTTCTTC.

This clone has a handful of counts. This chain joins TRBV28 and TRBJ2-3; maybe TRBD2 (5 bases). Looked up from germline, CDR1 is MDHEN and CDR2 is SYDVKM. The V gene lost 7 bases and the J gene lost 3 bases, with 17 bases spanning the gap. This CDR3 has 15 residues. For the CDR3, the DNA is TGTGCCAGCACTCTGAGAGGGTACGGGACAGATACGCAGTATTTT. Its translation is CASTLRGYGTDTQYF.

The chain joins TRBV4-2 to TRBJ2-7; D is undetermined. CDR1 is LGHNA, CDR2 YNFKEQ, per germline. V was shortened by 0 bases and J by 4 bases, with 4 bases between the two germline ends. This CDR3 region has 12 residues. CDR3 DNA sequence: TGTGCCAGCAGCCAAGACAATTACGAGCAGTACTTC. Its translation is CASSQDNYEQYF.